The rows below give T cell receptor beta chains drawn from one sample of a study. TCRdb processed the RT-PCR reads anew with MiXCR; each CDR3 protein has one entry. The data contain almost 700,000 distinct CDR3 sequences, about 14% of them singletons. Input material: memory CD4+ T cells from blood. Source of these receptors: a female donor in good health, serving as a healthy control. Both conserved end residues are part of each CDR3. D genes are given only for firm matches. Rows give clone size only sometimes, using once, few, many, or a class for an expanded clone.

d_gene,v_gene,abundance,len,j_gene,CDR3aa,CDR3nt
TRBD2,TRBV15,NA,13,TRBJ2-7,CATSSPRGGTSVF,TGTGCCACCAGCTCTCCCCGGGGGGGGACATCAGTCTTC
TRBD1,TRBV28,NA,16,TRBJ2-1,CASGTTWTGGRNEQFF,TGTGCCAGCGGGACCACCTGGACAGGGGGCCGCAATGAGCAGTTCTTC
TRBD2,TRBV4-2,few,16,TRBJ2-7,CASSQDVGTSPYEQYF,TGTGCCAGCAGCCAAGATGTAGGGACTAGCCCCTACGAGCAGTACTTC
NA,TRBV5-1,many,15,TRBJ1-1,CASSLPQGGRTEAFF,TGCGCCAGCAGCTTGCCCCAGGGTGGTAGAACTGAAGCTTTCTTT
NA,TRBV5-1,NA,18,TRBJ2-6,CASSLAGGPGAGANVLTF,TGCGCCAGCAGCTTGGCGGGGGGACCAGGGGCTGGGGCCAACGTCCTGACTTTC
NA,TRBV27,few,14,TRBJ2-3,CASSPRDLTDTQYF,TGTGCCAGCAGTCCCCGGGACCTAACAGATACGCAGTATTTT
TRBD1,TRBV28,NA,12,TRBJ1-2,CATTVGGIGYTF,TGTGCCACTACCGTAGGGGGCATTGGCTACACCTTC
NA,TRBV7-2,many,14,TRBJ1-4,CASSLEQGGEKLFF,TGTGCCAGCAGCTTAGAACAGGGTGGAGAAAAACTGTTTTTT
TRBD1,TRBV6-5,NA,20,TRBJ1-6,CASSYSIIGGGGANNSPLHF,TGTGCCAGCAGTTACTCGATAATAGGGGGAGGGGGCGCGAATAATTCACCCCTCCACTTT
NA,TRBV6-5,few,13,TRBJ1-5,CATRRGDHQPQHF,TGTGCCACCCGGAGGGGGGATCATCAGCCCCAGCATTTT
NA,TRBV6-6,few,11,TRBJ2-7,CATSAQYEQYF,TGTGCCACCTCGGCCCAGTACGAGCAGTACTTC
TRBD2,TRBV4-3,NA,14,TRBJ2-1,CASSPGLAVAEQFF,TGCGCCAGCAGCCCTGGACTAGCGGTTGCTGAGCAGTTCTTC
NA,TRBV10-3,few,17,TRBJ2-1,CAISETPQGQVLGEQFF,TGTGCCATCAGTGAGACCCCGCAGGGTCAGGTCCTGGGTGAGCAGTTCTTC
TRBD1,TRBV9,NA,16,TRBJ2-2,CASSPGTGGFTGELFF,TGTGCCAGCAGCCCTGGGACAGGGGGTTTCACCGGGGAGCTGTTTTTT
NA,TRBV6-6,few,16,TRBJ1-4,CASKDGGVNIAEKLFF,TGTGCCAGCAAAGACGGAGGGGTTAATATTGCTGAAAAACTGTTTTTT
TRBD1,TRBV10-3,many,16,TRBJ2-3,CAISLTGNVLTDTQYF,TGTGCCATCAGCCTGACAGGGAATGTCCTCACAGATACGCAGTATTTT
NA,TRBV28,NA,13,TRBJ1-2,CASRRDQAYGYTF,TGTGCCAGCAGGCGGGACCAGGCCTATGGCTACACCTTC
NA,TRBV27,many,13,TRBJ1-1,CASWGRGGTEAFF,TGTGCCAGCTGGGGGAGGGGGGGTACTGAAGCTTTCTTT
TRBD2,TRBV18,few,14,TRBJ2-3,CASLAGFSTDTQYF,TGTGCCAGCCTAGCGGGCTTTAGCACAGATACGCAGTATTTT
NA,TRBV20-1,NA,16,TRBJ2-5,CSARWGRDSYQETQYF,TGCAGTGCTAGATGGGGCCGGGATTCGTACCAAGAGACCCAGTACTTC
NA,TRBV6-5,many,13,TRBJ1-1,CASSYSRQTEAFF,TGTGCCAGCAGTTACTCGCGTCAGACTGAAGCTTTCTTT
TRBD2,TRBV10-3,NA,17,TRBJ2-3,CAISQTSGGGNTDTQYF,TGTGCCATCAGCCAAACTAGCGGGGGCGGAAACACAGATACGCAGTATTTT
NA,TRBV4-2,many,15,TRBJ2-3,CASSQRDEGTDTQYF,TGTGCCAGCAGCCAGCGGGACGAGGGCACAGATACGCAGTATTTT
NA,TRBV4-1,NA,15,TRBJ1-5,CASSQDRGVGQPQHF,TGCGCCAGCAGCCAAGATCGGGGAGTGGGTCAGCCCCAGCATTTT
NA,TRBV6-6,NA,15,TRBJ1-1,CASSLEAELDTEAFF,TGTGCCAGCAGCTTGGAGGCAGAACTAGACACTGAAGCTTTCTTT
TRBD1,TRBV20-1,few,15,TRBJ1-2,CSARVAGQGGYGYTF,TGCAGTGCTAGAGTCGCGGGACAGGGTGGTTACGGCTACACCTTC
NA,TRBV20-1,many,15,TRBJ2-7,CSARDPRGNGDEQYF,TGCAGTGCTAGAGATCCCCGGGGGAATGGCGACGAGCAGTACTTC
NA,TRBV5-1,NA,13,TRBJ2-2,CASSLAPVGELFF,TGCGCCAGCAGCTTGGCTCCTGTCGGGGAGCTGTTTTTT
NA,TRBV15,many,15,TRBJ2-4,CATQGKLLAKNIQYF,TGTGCCACCCAGGGCAAACTTCTAGCCAAAAACATTCAGTACTTC
NA,TRBV11-2,many,14,TRBJ2-3,CASSQNGVPDTQYF,TGTGCCAGCAGCCAAAACGGGGTCCCAGATACGCAGTATTTT
NA,TRBV10-3,NA,13,TRBJ1-1,CAISEGDHTEAFF,TGTGCCATCAGTGAAGGGGACCACACTGAAGCTTTCTTT
TRBD1,TRBV6-2/TRBV6-3,NA,11,TRBJ2-7,CASIPGTGANF,TGTGCCAGCATCCCCGGGACAGGAGCCAACTTC
NA,TRBV28,few,15,TRBJ1-2,CASSSRQGLIYGYTF,TGTGCCAGCAGTTCCCGGCAGGGGCTCATCTATGGCTACACCTTC
TRBD1,TRBV6-1,NA,14,TRBJ2-7,CASHPGTVVYEQYF,TGTGCCAGCCACCCCGGGACAGTAGTCTACGAGCAGTACTTC
NA,TRBV3-1,many,16,TRBJ2-5,CASSQGWGSSGETQYF,TGTGCCAGCAGCCAAGGTTGGGGGAGTAGTGGAGAGACCCAGTACTTC
NA,TRBV27,many,14,TRBJ2-3,CASSRSEGANTQYF,TGTGCCAGCAGTAGAAGCGAGGGTGCAAATACGCAGTATTTT
TRBD2,TRBV24-1,few,13,TRBJ2-3,CATGGEGTDTQYF,TGTGCCACCGGGGGGGAGGGCACAGATACGCAGTATTTT
TRBD2,TRBV5-1,many,15,TRBJ2-5,CASSTLAGLQETQYF,TGCGCCAGCAGCACACTAGCGGGCCTCCAAGAGACCCAGTACTTC
NA,TRBV29-1,many,14,TRBJ1-1,CSVQNPGSRTEAFF,TGCAGCGTTCAAAACCCGGGAAGTCGGACTGAAGCTTTCTTT
TRBD1,TRBV20-1,many,14,TRBJ1-5,CSAGQDISNQPQHF,TGCAGTGCGGGACAGGACATAAGCAATCAGCCCCAGCATTTT
TRBD1,TRBV6-6,NA,14,TRBJ1-1,CASSSGTGDTEAFF,TGTGCCAGCAGTTCCGGGACAGGGGACACTGAAGCTTTCTTT